Following are 25 T cell receptor beta chains from one sample sequenced in a study of human T cells and chemical hapten exposure. Time point described: pre-sensitization, week 0. Indicated treatment: therapeutic diphenylcyclopropenone sensitization with weekly scalp DPC. TCRdb ran MiXCR on the RACE reads and lists one entry per CDR3 protein. The sample lists 350,000 to 450,000 distinct CDR3 sequences; approximately 5% were seen once. The sequences come from whole blood, collected in connection with sensitization to the hapten diphenylcyclopropenone (DPC). These receptors all stem from a woman in her forties or fifties with alopecia areata. Some clones in this sample may be carry-over from other donors' samples.

This clonotype has at least ten counts. The genes are TRBV3-1 and TRBJ2-7, with 9 bases matching TRBD1. The CDR3 is made up of 13 amino acids. The V and J ends lost 8 bases and 3 bases, in that order; junction bases with no gene match: 5. Germline V gives CDR1 LGHDT, CDR2 YNNKEL (reference sequence). CDR3 in DNA: TGTGCCAGCGGACAGGGGCGATTCTACGAGCAGTACTTC. Translation: CASGQGRFYEQYF.

This clonotype was observed many times. J is TRBJ2-1 and V is TRBV24-1; a weak D match, TRBD2 (5 bases). Looked up from germline, CDR1 is KGHDR and CDR2 is SFDVKD. V was clipped by 7 bases and J by 5 bases, with 14 bases between them. The CDR3 length is 14 residues. CDR3 sequence reads: CATRGGPDDNEQFF. For the CDR3, the DNA is TGTGCCACCAGGGGCGGGCCGGATGACAATGAGCAGTTCTTC.

This clonotype was observed many times. The CDR3 here is CASSSPGNTDTQYF. The CDR3 region has the DNA TGTGCCAGCAGCTCCCCGGGGAACACAGATACGCAGTATTTT. The chain employs TRBV28 and TRBJ2-3, with a possible D match to TRBD2 (5 bases). CDR3 length: 14 amino acids. V was clipped by 6 bases and J by 2 bases, with 12 bases between them. Germline loops: CDR1 MDHEN, CDR2 SYDVKM.

In this sample, this clonotype turned up many times. CDR3 protein: CASSLRRDLTYEQYF. Written as DNA, the CDR3 is TGTGCCAGCAGTTTGCGCCGTGATCTGACCTACGAGCAGTACTTC. This chain connects TRBV28 to TRBJ2-7; D gene ambiguous. Trimming took off 3 bases at V and 2 bases at J, with 14 bases between the two ends. The CDR3 has 15 residues. From germline, CDR1 is MDHEN and CDR2 SYDVKM.

The sample holds many counts of this clonotype. The J gene is TRBJ2-6, the V gene TRBV21-1; the table assigns TRBD1, which was not confirmed against the DNA. TRBV21-1 is described as a pseudogene. CDR3 length: 16 amino acids. CDR3 protein: CASSRGCSSGANVLTF. DNA of the CDR3: TGTGCCAGCAGCAGGGGGTGCAGCTCTGGGGCCAACGTCCTGACTTTC.

In this sample, this clonotype turned up a few times. The chain combines TRBV25-1 with TRBJ1-4; 10 nucleotides align to TRBD1. CDR3 length: 15 residues. Trimming took 4 bases from V and 7 from J; bases not matched to a gene: 6. CDR1 MGHDK and CDR2 SYGVNS come from the germline V gene. CDR3 residues: CASSGRDRGPEKLFF. The CDR3 DNA reads TGTGCCAGCAGTGGCCGGGACAGGGGACCTGAAAAACTGTTTTTT.

This clonotype appeared many times. The CDR3 region has the DNA TGTGCCATCAACGACAACCGGGACAGGGCTTCACCCCTCCACTTT. Translated, it gives CAINDNRDRASPLHF. The chain carries TRBV10-3 and TRBJ1-6; 9 positions match TRBD1. Germline loops: CDR1 ENHRY, CDR2 SYGVKD. This CDR3 spans 15 amino acids. Unmatched junction bases numbered 10, after V lost 7 bases and J lost 9 bases.

The table lists this clonotype with many counts. The J gene is TRBJ2-3, the V gene TRBV7-2; TRBD2 agrees at 9 bases. The V gene's germline CDR1 is SGHTA and CDR2 FQGNSA. The V gene end was trimmed by 10 bases and the J gene end by 7 bases; junction bases not matched to a gene: 12. The CDR3 totals 14 residues. This CDR3 is CATTIAGVFNTQYF. As DNA, the CDR3 is TGTGCCACCACCATAGCGGGGGTGTTCAATACGCAGTATTTT.

This clonotype has just a few counts. The chain has TRBV3-1 and TRBJ1-1; 8 bases align to TRBD1. J gave up 8 bases and V 4 bases, and 0 bases lay outside the gene matches. The CDR3 has 11 amino acids. CDR1 is LGHDT, CDR2 YNNKEL, per germline (reference sequence). CDR3 coding DNA: TGTGCCAGCAGCCGACAGGGGGAAGCTTTCTTT. It yields the protein CASSRQGEAFF.

This clonotype came up a few times. The chain has TRBV6-5 and TRBJ2-5; D not resolved. V was cut by 4 bases and J by 1 base, with 19 bases left in between. CDR1 is MNHEY and CDR2 is SVGAGI in the germline V gene. This CDR3 spans 17 amino acids. CDR3 in amino acids: CASSSLKLSIRQETQYF. The CDR3 DNA is TGTGCCAGCAGTTCCCTTAAGCTGTCAATTCGCCAAGAGACCCAGTACTTC.

The rearrangement links TRBV7-2 to TRBJ1-1; D is undetermined. This CDR3 has 13 amino acids. The germline CDR1 and CDR2 sequences are SGHTA and FQGNSA. V shed 4 bases and J shed 11 bases, with 17 bases lying between them. The CDR3 DNA sequence: TGTGCCAGCAGCTCTGAGAGGTCGCATGGGGCTTTCTTT. It is translated as CASSSERSHGAFF. The full variable domain, its missing parts supplied by reference TRBV7-2 and TRBJ1-1, is GAGVSQSPSNKVTEKGKDVELRCDPISGHTALYWYRQSLGQGLEFLIYFQGNSAPDKSGLPSDRFSAERTGGSVSTLTIQRTQQEDSAVYLCASSSERSHGAFFGQGTRLTVV.

This clonotype was detected many times. J is TRBJ1-1 and V is TRBV20-1, with 7 bases matching TRBD1. J was trimmed by 1 base and V by 0 bases; bases with no gene match: 8. This CDR3 region has 16 residues. CDR1 and CDR2 (germline): DFQATT, SNEGSKA (reference sequence). The CDR3, as DNA: TGCAGTGCTAGAGATCTGGAACAGGGGCAGAACACTGAAGCTTTCTTT. It translates to CSARDLEQGQNTEAFF.

There are many counts of this clonotype. This chain joins TRBV20-1 and TRBJ1-6; weak D call: TRBD1 (5 bases). Germline lookup yields CDR1 DFQATT and CDR2 SNEGSKA (reference sequence). V lost 0 bases, J lost 3 bases, and 9 bases lay in between. This CDR3 has 15 amino acids. Written as DNA, the CDR3 is TGCAGTGCTAGAGAGGGGACGGTCTATAATTCACCCCTCCACTTT. It codes for CSAREGTVYNSPLHF.

This chain connects TRBV30 to TRBJ1-2; D unclear. CDR3 length: 12 residues. CDR1 is GTSNPN and CDR2 is SVGIG in the germline V gene (reference sequence). V gave up 0 bases and J gave up 4 bases, with 6 bases separating them. CDR3 bases: TGTGCCTGGAGTGTATCGGGCTATGGCTACACCTTC. This encodes CAWSVSGYGYTF.

This chain connects TRBV12-3 or TRBV12-4 to TRBJ1-1, with no clear D. CDR3 size: 15 residues. Trimming pared 5 bases from V and 4 bases from J, leaving 17 bases between. Here the CDR3 DNA reads TGTGCCAGCAGTCTCCGACCAGGATTAGGCACTGAAGCTTTCTTT. Its protein is CASSLRPGLGTEAFF.

The table lists this clonotype with many counts. V is TRBV24-1 and J is TRBJ2-4; D perhaps matches TRBD1 (6 bases). The V end was cut by 6 bases, the J end by 0 bases, with 14 bases between. Germline V lookup: CDR1 KGHDR, CDR2 SFDVKD. CDR3 size: 16 residues. In DNA, the CDR3 is TGTGCCACCAGTATAGGACAGACCGTAGCCAAAAACATTCAGTACTTC. Its protein product is CATSIGQTVAKNIQYF.

V usage is TRBV4-1 and J usage is TRBJ1-1; D is possibly TRBD1 (5 bases). CDR3 length: 14 amino acids. CDR1 MGHRA and CDR2 YSYEKL come from the germline V gene. V was cut by 5 bases and J by 1 base, with 11 bases left in between. CDR3 region: CASSFHTGNTEAFF. CDR3 bases: TGCGCCAGCAGCTTCCACACAGGGAACACTGAAGCTTTCTTT.

This clonotype was found a few times. The genes are TRBV29-1 and TRBJ1-2; D remains ambiguous. V dropped 7 bases and J dropped 4 bases, with 13 bases sitting between them. CDR3 length: 12 residues. Germline CDR1 reads SQVTM; CDR2 reads ANQGSEA. The CDR3 loop is CSADTRIYGYTF. Written as DNA, the CDR3 is TGCAGCGCCGATACTCGTATCTATGGCTACACCTTC.

At least ten counts were recorded for this clonotype. This rearrangement joins TRBV7-2 to TRBJ2-4; D uncertain. This CDR3 spans 14 amino acids. Germline assignment: CDR1 SGHTA and CDR2 FQGNSA. Deletions cut 5 bases from V and 10 bases from J, with 18 bases between. The CDR3 sequence is CASSPAPASAIQYF. The DNA of the CDR3 is TGTGCCAGCAGCCCCGCCCCCGCATCGGCGATTCAGTACTTC.

This clonotype occurred many times. The genes are TRBV2 and TRBJ2-2; D remains unclear. The V gene's germline CDR1 is SNHLY and CDR2 FYNNEI. CDR3 size: 17 residues. The V end was cut by 1 base, the J end by 0 bases, with 12 bases between. CDR3 in amino acids: CASSEVEFLANTGELFF. DNA of the CDR3: TGTGCCAGCAGTGAAGTAGAGTTTCTCGCGAACACCGGGGAGCTGTTTTTT.

This clonotype was seen a few times. CDR3 DNA sequence: TGTGCCAGCAGATGGTTGAACGGGGGCCACTACGAGCAGTACTTC. Its protein product is CASRWLNGGHYEQYF. The chain uses TRBV6-5 and TRBJ2-7; the D call may be TRBD1 or TRBD2 (6 bases each). The CDR3 extends over 15 amino acids. CDR1 MNHEY and CDR2 SVGAGI come from the germline V gene. The V end was cut by 6 bases, the J end by 3 bases, with 18 bases between.

This clonotype was counted many times. The gene calls are TRBV7-2 and TRBJ2-1, with 8 bases matching TRBD1. The junction had 3 bases not matched to a gene; V was cut back by 1 base and J by 7 bases. The CDR3 extends over 14 amino acids. Germline assignment: CDR1 SGHTA and CDR2 FQGNSA. The CDR3 here is CASSLGRGPNEQFF. The CDR3 DNA follows: TGTGCCAGCAGCTTAGGCAGGGGGCCGAATGAGCAGTTCTTC.

V is TRBV30 and J is TRBJ1-6, with 7 bases identical to TRBD1. With V trimmed by 6 bases and J by 6 bases, 2 bases remained unmatched. From germline, CDR1 is GTSNPN and CDR2 SVGIG (reference sequence). The CDR3 spans 12 residues. The CDR3: CACAGGNSPLHF. The CDR3 DNA sequence: TGTGCCTGTGCAGGGGGTAATTCACCCCTCCACTTT. The full variable domain, with the rest looked up from reference TRBV30 and TRBJ1-6, is SQTIHQWPATLVQPVGSPLSLECTVEGTSNPNLYWYRQAAGRGLQLLFYSVGIGQISSEVPQNLSASRPQDRQFILSSKKLLLSDSGFYLCACAGGNSPLHFGNGTRLTVT.

This clonotype appeared many times. The genes are TRBV6-2 or TRBV6-3 and TRBJ2-1, with 10 bases lining up with TRBD2. The junction had 8 bases not matched to a gene; V was cut back by 4 bases and J by 2 bases. This CDR3 comprises 17 residues. Germline V gene data show CDR1 as MNHEY and CDR2 as SVGEGT. Here the CDR3 reads CASSSPISGRPYNEQFF. CDR3 in DNA: TGTGCCAGCAGTTCCCCGATTAGCGGGAGGCCCTACAATGAGCAGTTCTTC.

This clonotype has a handful of counts. This sequence joins TRBV18 and TRBJ1-1; D is unresolved. Germline values: CDR1 KGHSH, CDR2 LQKENI. V was trimmed by 3 bases and J by 0 bases, leaving 11 bases between them. The CDR3 is made up of 15 amino acids. The CDR3 DNA is TGTGCCAGCTCACCCGGCGGGCAGATGAACACTGAAGCTTTCTTT. Residues: CASSPGGQMNTEAFF.